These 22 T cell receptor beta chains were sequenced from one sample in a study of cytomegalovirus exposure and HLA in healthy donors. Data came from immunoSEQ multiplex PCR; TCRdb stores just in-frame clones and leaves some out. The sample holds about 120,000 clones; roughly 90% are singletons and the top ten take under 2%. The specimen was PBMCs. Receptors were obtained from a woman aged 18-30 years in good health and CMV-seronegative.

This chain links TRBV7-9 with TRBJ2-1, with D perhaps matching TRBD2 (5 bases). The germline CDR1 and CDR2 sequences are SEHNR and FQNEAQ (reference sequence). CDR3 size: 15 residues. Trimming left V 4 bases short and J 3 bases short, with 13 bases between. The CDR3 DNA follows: TGTGCCAGCAGCTCCAGCGCCGGAGGCTACAATGAGCAGTTCTTC. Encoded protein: CASSSSAGGYNEQFF.

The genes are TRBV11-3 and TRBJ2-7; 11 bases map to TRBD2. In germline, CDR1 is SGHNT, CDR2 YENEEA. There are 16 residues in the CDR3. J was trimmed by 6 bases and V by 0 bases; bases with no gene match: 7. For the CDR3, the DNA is TGTGCCAGCAGCTTAGACAACGCTAGCGGGAGGCGCGAGCAGTACTTC. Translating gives CASSLDNASGRREQYF.

Written as DNA, the CDR3 is TGTGCCAGCAGCGTAGCTGGGACTAGCGGGGGGGAAGAGACCCAGTACTTC. Residues: CASSVAGTSGGEETQYF. The chain carries TRBV9 and TRBJ2-5; 16 nucleotides align to TRBD2. This CDR3 is built from 17 residues. Germline loops: CDR1 SGDLS, CDR2 YYNGEE. V shed 0 bases and J 3 bases; nucleotides not matched to a gene: 2.

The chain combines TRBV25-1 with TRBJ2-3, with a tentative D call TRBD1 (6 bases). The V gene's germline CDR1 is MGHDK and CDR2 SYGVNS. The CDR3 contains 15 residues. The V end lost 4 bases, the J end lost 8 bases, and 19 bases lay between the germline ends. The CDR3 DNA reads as TGTGCCAGCAGTGGGACGACAGGATTGGTCAGTACGCAGTATTTT. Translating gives CASSGTTGLVSTQYF.

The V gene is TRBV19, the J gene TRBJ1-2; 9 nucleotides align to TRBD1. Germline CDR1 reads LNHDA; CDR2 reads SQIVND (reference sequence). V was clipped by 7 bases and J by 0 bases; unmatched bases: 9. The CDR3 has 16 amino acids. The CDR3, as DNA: TGTGCCAGTACCAAAGGACAGGGGAGGGCTAACTATGGCTACACCTTC. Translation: CASTKGQGRANYGYTF.

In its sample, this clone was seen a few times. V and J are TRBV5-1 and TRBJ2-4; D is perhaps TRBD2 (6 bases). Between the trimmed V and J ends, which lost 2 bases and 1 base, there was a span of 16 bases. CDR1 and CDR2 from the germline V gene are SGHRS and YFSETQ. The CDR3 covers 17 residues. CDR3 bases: TGCGCCAGCAGCTTCTCGCTAGCGTGGGAGGCCAAAAACATTCAGTACTTC. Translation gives CASSFSLAWEAKNIQYF.

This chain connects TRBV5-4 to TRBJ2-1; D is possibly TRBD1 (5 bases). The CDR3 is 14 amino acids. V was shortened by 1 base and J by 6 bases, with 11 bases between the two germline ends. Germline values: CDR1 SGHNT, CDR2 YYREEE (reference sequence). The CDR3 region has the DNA TGTGCCAGCAGCTTGCAACAGGCGAGCAATGAGCAGTTCTTC. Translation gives CASSLQQASNEQFF.

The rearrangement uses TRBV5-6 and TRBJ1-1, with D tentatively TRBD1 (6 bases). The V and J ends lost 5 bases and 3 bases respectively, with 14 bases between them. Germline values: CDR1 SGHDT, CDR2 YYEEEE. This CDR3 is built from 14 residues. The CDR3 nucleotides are TGTGCCAGCAGTGAACAGGGCCGGTACACTGAAGCTTTCTTT. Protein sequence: CASSEQGRYTEAFF.

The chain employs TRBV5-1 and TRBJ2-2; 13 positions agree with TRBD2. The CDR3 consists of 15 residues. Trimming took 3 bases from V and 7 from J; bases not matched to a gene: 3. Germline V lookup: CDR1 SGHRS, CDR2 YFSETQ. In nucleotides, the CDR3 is TGCGCCAGCAGCTGGACTAGCGGGAGTAACGGGGAGCTGTTTTTT. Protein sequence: CASSWTSGSNGELFF.

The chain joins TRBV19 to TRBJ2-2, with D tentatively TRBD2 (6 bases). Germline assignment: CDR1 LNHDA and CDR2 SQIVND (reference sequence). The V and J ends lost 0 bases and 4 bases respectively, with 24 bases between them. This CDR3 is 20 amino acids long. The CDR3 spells CASSIDHSGTQGASTGELFF. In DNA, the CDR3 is TGTGCCAGTAGTATAGATCACTCCGGGACTCAGGGAGCGAGCACCGGGGAGCTGTTTTTT.

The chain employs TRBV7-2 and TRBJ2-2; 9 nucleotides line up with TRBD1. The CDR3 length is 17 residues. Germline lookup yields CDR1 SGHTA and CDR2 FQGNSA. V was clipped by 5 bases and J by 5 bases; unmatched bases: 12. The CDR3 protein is CASSVRWDRVRTGELFF. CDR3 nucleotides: TGTGCCAGCAGCGTTAGGTGGGACAGGGTTCGTACCGGGGAGCTGTTTTTT.

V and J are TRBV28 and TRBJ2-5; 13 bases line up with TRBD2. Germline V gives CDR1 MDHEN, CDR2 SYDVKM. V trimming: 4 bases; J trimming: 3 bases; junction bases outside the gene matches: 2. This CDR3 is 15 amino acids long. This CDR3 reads CASSYGTSGKETQYF. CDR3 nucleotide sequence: TGTGCCAGCAGTTACGGGACTAGCGGGAAAGAGACCCAGTACTTC.

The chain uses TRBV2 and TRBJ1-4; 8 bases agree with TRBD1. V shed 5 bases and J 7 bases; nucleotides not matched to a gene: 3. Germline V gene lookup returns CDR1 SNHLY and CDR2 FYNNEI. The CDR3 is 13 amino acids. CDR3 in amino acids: CASSSDRGEKLFF. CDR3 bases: TGTGCCAGCAGTTCCGACAGGGGTGAAAAACTGTTTTTT. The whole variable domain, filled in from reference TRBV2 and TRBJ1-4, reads EPEVTQTPSHQVTQMGQEVILRCVPISNHLYFYWYRQILGQKVEFLVSFYNNEISEKSEIFDDQFSVERPDGSNFTLKIRSTKLEDSAMYFCASSSDRGEKLFFGSGTQLSVL.

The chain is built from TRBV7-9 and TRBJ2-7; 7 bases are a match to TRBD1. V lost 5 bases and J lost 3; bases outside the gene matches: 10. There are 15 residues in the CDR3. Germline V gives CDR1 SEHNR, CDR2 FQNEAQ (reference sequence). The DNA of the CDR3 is TGTGCCAGCAGCCCGGACACAGGGGACCTCTACGAGCAGTACTTC. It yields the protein CASSPDTGDLYEQYF.

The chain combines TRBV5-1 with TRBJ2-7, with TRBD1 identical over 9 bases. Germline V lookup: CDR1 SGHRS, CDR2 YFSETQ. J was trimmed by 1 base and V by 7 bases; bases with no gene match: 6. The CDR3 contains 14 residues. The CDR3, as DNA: TGCGCCAGCGCCCCGGGGACAGGGTCCTACGAGCAGTACTTC. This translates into CASAPGTGSYEQYF.

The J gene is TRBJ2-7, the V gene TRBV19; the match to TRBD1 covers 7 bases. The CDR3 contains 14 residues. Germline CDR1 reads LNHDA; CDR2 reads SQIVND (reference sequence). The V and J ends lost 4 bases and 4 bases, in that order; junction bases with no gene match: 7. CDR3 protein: CASSTRQGNYEQYF. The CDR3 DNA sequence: TGTGCCAGTAGTACCAGACAGGGTAATTACGAGCAGTACTTC.

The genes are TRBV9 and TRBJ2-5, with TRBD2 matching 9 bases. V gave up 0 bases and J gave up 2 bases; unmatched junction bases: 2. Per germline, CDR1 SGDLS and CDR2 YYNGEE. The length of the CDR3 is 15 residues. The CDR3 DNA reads TGTGCCAGCAGCGTAGTGGCGGGGGGGCAAGAGACCCAGTACTTC. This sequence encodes CASSVVAGGQETQYF.

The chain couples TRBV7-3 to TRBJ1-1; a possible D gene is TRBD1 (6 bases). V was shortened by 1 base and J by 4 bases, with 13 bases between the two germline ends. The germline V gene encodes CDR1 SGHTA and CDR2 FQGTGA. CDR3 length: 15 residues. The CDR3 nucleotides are TGTGCCAGCAGCTTAAGAAGGGGGATCGGCACTGAAGCTTTCTTT. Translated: CASSLRRGIGTEAFF.

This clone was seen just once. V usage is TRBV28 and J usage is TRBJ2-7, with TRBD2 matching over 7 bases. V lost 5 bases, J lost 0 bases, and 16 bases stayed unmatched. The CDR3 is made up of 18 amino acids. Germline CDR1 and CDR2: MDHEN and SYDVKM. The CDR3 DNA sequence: TGTGCCAGCAGTCCCCGCTTTTTAGGACGGGAGGCCTCCTACGAGCAGTACTTC. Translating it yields CASSPRFLGREASYEQYF.

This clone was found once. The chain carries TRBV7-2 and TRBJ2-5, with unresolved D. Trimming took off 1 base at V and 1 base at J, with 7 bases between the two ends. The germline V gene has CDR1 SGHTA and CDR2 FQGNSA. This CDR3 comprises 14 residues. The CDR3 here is CASSLGVVQETQYF. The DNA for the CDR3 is TGTGCCAGCAGCTTAGGAGTGGTCCAAGAGACCCAGTACTTC.

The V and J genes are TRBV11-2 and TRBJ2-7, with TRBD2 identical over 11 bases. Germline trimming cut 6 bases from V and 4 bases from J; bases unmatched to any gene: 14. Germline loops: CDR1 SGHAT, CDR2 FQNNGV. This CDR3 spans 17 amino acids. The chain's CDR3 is CASRTTTGTSGAYEQYF. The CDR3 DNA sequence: TGTGCCAGCAGAACCACCACCGGGACTAGCGGAGCTTACGAGCAGTACTTC.

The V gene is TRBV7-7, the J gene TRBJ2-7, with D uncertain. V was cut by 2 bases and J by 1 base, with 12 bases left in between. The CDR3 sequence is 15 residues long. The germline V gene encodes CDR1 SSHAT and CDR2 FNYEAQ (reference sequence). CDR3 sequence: CASSLSFASSYEQYF. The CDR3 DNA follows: TGTGCCAGCAGCTTATCTTTTGCCAGTTCCTACGAGCAGTACTTC.